This passage covers 27 T cell receptor beta chains from one sample sequenced in a study of CD8 T cells in ankylosing spondylitis. TCRdb re-called the 5' RACE reads through MiXCR, storing one row per CDR3 protein. The table includes over 60,000 distinct CDR3 sequences, roughly 5% detected once. Sequencing was performed on blood, either unsorted or a sorted T cell fraction (not recorded which). The receptors derive from a male donor with ankylosing spondylitis or in good health (not recorded which).

Ten or more counts support this clonotype. The chain uses TRBV9 and TRBJ2-3; no firm D call. The CDR3 is 13 amino acids. CDR1 and CDR2 from the germline V gene are SGDLS and YYNGEE. V was cut by 0 bases and J by 4 bases, with 6 bases left in between. CDR3 residues: CASSVGTADTQYF. The DNA for the CDR3 is TGTGCCAGCAGCGTAGGTACTGCAGATACGCAGTATTTT.

This clonotype was found many times. The rearrangement joins TRBV7-8 to TRBJ1-6; TRBD1 aligns across 8 bases. J lost 6 bases, V lost 4 bases, and 11 bases had no gene match. The CDR3 spans 17 residues. CDR1 and CDR2 from the germline V gene are SGHVS and FQNEAQ. The CDR3: CASSSIIGTGPNSPLHF. The CDR3, as DNA: TGTGCCAGCAGCTCGATTATCGGGACAGGACCTAATTCACCCCTCCACTTT.

This clonotype was detected many times. The V gene is TRBV5-1, the J gene TRBJ2-5; weak D call: TRBD2 (6 bases). V lost 3 bases to trimming and J lost 2 bases, with 8 bases between them. CDR3 length: 13 amino acids. The germline V gene has CDR1 SGHRS and CDR2 YFSETQ. The CDR3 region is CASSSGDQETQYF. DNA of the CDR3: TGCGCCAGCAGCTCGGGGGATCAAGAGACCCAGTACTTC.

Many counts were recorded for this clonotype. This chain uses TRBV11-2 with TRBJ1-2; 7 bases map to TRBD1. The CDR3 is made up of 15 amino acids. CDR1 and CDR2 (germline): SGHAT, FQNNGV. Trimming removed 1 base from V and 5 bases from J; junction bases left unmatched: 7. CDR3 protein: CASSLVWARGYGYTF. The CDR3 DNA sequence: TGTGCCAGCAGCTTAGTTTGGGCCAGGGGGTATGGCTACACCTTC.

This clonotype was observed at least ten times. V gene TRBV27 combines with J gene TRBJ2-5; possible D gene TRBD2, 6 bases. The CDR3 totals 15 residues. Between the trimmed V and J ends, which lost 4 bases and 5 bases, there was a span of 17 bases. Looked up from germline, CDR1 is MNHEY and CDR2 is SMNVEV (reference sequence). Here the CDR3 DNA reads TGTGCCAGCAGTTCTACCGGGGGTCTCTCGGAGACCCAGTACTTC. This gives the protein CASSSTGGLSETQYF.

This clonotype showed up many times. The rearrangement uses TRBV10-3 and TRBJ2-3, with TRBD2 matching 7 bases. The CDR3 runs 14 residues. The J segment lost 4 bases and the V segment lost 6 bases, leaving 7 bases of the junction unmatched. The germline CDR1 and CDR2 sequences are ENHRY and SYGVKD. The CDR3: CAISGDYGPDTQYF. CDR3 nucleotides: TGTGCCATCAGCGGGGACTACGGGCCAGATACGCAGTATTTT.

The rearrangement links TRBV11-1 to TRBJ1-1; D gene ambiguous. The V end was cut by 2 bases, the J end by 1 base, with 5 bases between. Germline V gives CDR1 SGHAT, CDR2 FQDESV (reference sequence). The CDR3 covers 13 residues. CDR3 sequence (DNA): TGTGCCAGCAGCTTATCAGAGAACACTGAAGCTTTCTTT. Translation: CASSLSENTEAFF.

This clonotype was recorded at least ten times. V gene TRBV5-1 combines with J gene TRBJ2-2, with D maybe TRBD2 (6 bases). Trimming left V 1 base short and J 3 bases short, with 13 bases between. Germline values: CDR1 SGHRS, CDR2 YFSETQ. The CDR3 sequence is 16 residues long. CDR3 amino acids: CASSLMAGTYTGELFF. The CDR3 DNA sequence: TGCGCCAGCAGCTTGATGGCTGGGACTTACACCGGGGAGCTGTTTTTT.

This clonotype showed up many times. The J gene is TRBJ2-5, the V gene TRBV5-1, with D perhaps matching TRBD2 (5 bases). This CDR3 is 11 amino acids long. The V end was cut by 5 bases, the J end by 5 bases, with 7 bases between. CDR1 and CDR2 from the germline V gene are SGHRS and YFSETQ. The CDR3 DNA is TGCGCCAGCAGGTCTAGCGAGACCCAGTACTTC. Translating it yields CASRSSETQYF.

At least ten counts were recorded for this clonotype. This sequence joins TRBV12-3 or TRBV12-4 and TRBJ2-7, with TRBD2 as a possible D gene (5 bases). V shed 1 base and J shed 1 base, with 8 bases lying between them. This CDR3 contains 14 residues. The CDR3 DNA reads TGTGCCAGCAGTTTAGGCGGGTATTCCTACGAGCAGTACTTC. It yields the protein CASSLGGYSYEQYF.

The chain carries TRBV7-9 and TRBJ1-5, with no clear D. V lost 5 bases, J lost 2 bases, and 16 bases lay in between. The CDR3 contains 16 residues. CDR1 SEHNR and CDR2 FQNEAQ come from the germline V gene (reference sequence). The CDR3 region is CASSDTDGFGNQPQHF. CDR3 nucleotide sequence: TGTGCCAGCAGCGACACGGACGGCTTTGGCAATCAGCCCCAGCATTTT.

This clonotype was seen ten or more times. The J gene is TRBJ2-3, the V gene TRBV7-2; 11 bases align to TRBD2. CDR3 length: 16 amino acids. Looked up from germline, CDR1 is SGHTA and CDR2 is FQGNSA. V shed 5 bases and J 2 bases; nucleotides not matched to a gene: 6. CDR3 loop: CASSLGTSGYTDTQYF. CDR3 coding DNA: TGTGCCAGCAGCCTAGGGACTAGCGGCTACACAGATACGCAGTATTTT.

This clonotype was observed at least ten times. The rearrangement joins TRBV10-3 to TRBJ2-2; D not resolved. Per germline, CDR1 ENHRY and CDR2 SYGVKD. CDR3 length equals 13 residues. Trimming took off 2 bases at V and 5 bases at J, with 6 bases between the two ends. CDR3 nucleotides: TGTGCCATCAGTGAGGGAGCGACCGGGGAGCTGTTTTTT. Protein product: CAISEGATGELFF.

This clonotype has a count of ten or more. This chain connects TRBV4-2 to TRBJ1-6; tentative D call: TRBD1 (6 bases). This CDR3 has 19 amino acids. The germline V and J ends were trimmed by 2 bases and 14 bases, with 31 bases remaining between them. The V gene's germline CDR1 is LGHNA and CDR2 YNFKEQ. The CDR3 DNA reads as TGTGCCAGCAGCCAAAAAAAGGACAGCTTCTCCGGAGAGCGTTTGGCCCTCCACTTT. Translated, it gives CASSQKKDSFSGERLALHF.

This clonotype was recorded many times. The chain has TRBV18 and TRBJ2-3, with D possibly matching TRBD2 (5 bases). Per germline, CDR1 KGHSH and CDR2 LQKENI. This CDR3 is built from 11 residues. The V end was cut by 10 bases, the J end by 6 bases, with 11 bases between. CDR3 coding DNA: TGTGCCACCGAGAGCGGCGATACGCAGTATTTT. Protein sequence: CATESGDTQYF.

CDR3 in DNA: TGCGCCAGCAGTCAAAACACCCATTGGAGGGTACGATACGAGCAGTACTTC. Encoded protein: CASSQNTHWRVRYEQYF. This chain uses TRBV23-1 with TRBJ2-7, with a weak D call TRBD2 (6 bases). TRBV23-1 is marked as an open reading frame, function uncertain. V was cut by 2 bases and J by 4 bases, with 21 bases left in between. CDR3 length: 17 residues.

The rearrangement links TRBV11-1 to TRBJ2-5; weak D call: TRBD2 (5 bases). The CDR3 consists of 18 residues. The germline CDR1 and CDR2 sequences are SGHAT and FQDESV (reference sequence). V was trimmed by 5 bases and J by 0 bases, leaving 22 bases between them. CDR3 sequence (DNA): TGTGCCAGCAGCGCCACTCGGTTCGAACTAGGCAACCAAGAGACCCAGTACTTC. Translating it yields CASSATRFELGNQETQYF.

This clonotype was counted at least ten times. This sequence joins TRBV12-3 or TRBV12-4 and TRBJ1-2; D gene unclear. The CDR3 spans 12 residues. Trimming stripped 8 bases from V and 2 bases from J, with 9 bases between. The CDR3 region is CASSTSNYGYTF. The CDR3 DNA follows: TGTGCCAGCTCGACATCGAACTATGGCTACACCTTC.

This clonotype was counted at least ten times. The chain is built from TRBV20-1 and TRBJ1-5, with 12 bases that match TRBD1. Germline CDR1 reads DFQATT; CDR2 reads SNEGSKA (reference sequence). The trim removed 3 bases at V and 4 bases at J, leaving 16 bases unmatched. CDR3 length equals 19 residues. CDR3: CSASRSGQGASPGNQPQHF. The DNA for the CDR3 is TGCAGTGCTAGCCGTTCGGGACAGGGGGCTTCACCGGGGAATCAGCCCCAGCATTTT.

In the case of this clonotype: The junction departs from the called germline gene at one end, perhaps through a read error. The chain carries TRBV2 and TRBJ1-6; 7 nucleotides agree with TRBD1. The CDR3 is 15 residues long. The germline V gene encodes CDR1 SNHLY and CDR2 FYNNEI. CDR3 coding DNA: TGTGCCAGTAGTGACCGGGACAGCTATAATTCACCCCTCTACTTT. As protein: CASSDRDSYNSPLYF.

This clonotype is labeled as medium-sized. The chain joins TRBV4-1 to TRBJ1-5; D might be TRBD1 (6 bases). This CDR3 contains 16 residues. Germline V gives CDR1 MGHRA, CDR2 YSYEKL. The germline V and J ends were trimmed by 0 bases and 7 bases, with 16 bases remaining between them. CDR3 in amino acids: CASSQEARGVAQPQHF. CDR3 DNA: TGCGCCAGCAGCCAAGAAGCCAGGGGCGTAGCCCAGCCCCAGCATTTT.

This clonotype was seen many times. CDR3 loop: CASSLGKAYEQYF. The CDR3 DNA reads TGTGCCAGCAGCTTAGGAAAAGCCTACGAGCAGTACTTC. This rearrangement joins TRBV11-2 to TRBJ2-7; D unclear. This CDR3 contains 13 residues. V dropped 1 base and J dropped 2 bases, with 6 bases sitting between them. Germline CDR1 and CDR2: SGHAT and FQNNGV.

This clonotype was seen at least ten times. The chain carries TRBV6-6 and TRBJ1-1; the match to TRBD1 covers 7 bases. CDR1 MNHNY and CDR2 SVGAGI come from the germline V gene (reference sequence). The CDR3 is 16 amino acids. V shed 7 bases, J shed 1 base, and the junction held 12 bases outside the gene matches. The CDR3 reads CASKGQLPSKNTEAFF. For the CDR3, the DNA is TGTGCCAGCAAGGGACAGCTACCGAGTAAGAACACTGAAGCTTTCTTT.

Ten or more counts support this clonotype. The chain couples TRBV6-2 or TRBV6-3 to TRBJ2-2; maybe TRBD1 (6 bases). The germline V and J ends were trimmed by 4 bases and 2 bases, with 11 bases remaining between them. The CDR3 has 15 amino acids. Germline CDR1 MNHEY, CDR2 SVGEGT. The CDR3 DNA sequence: TGTGCCAGCAGTTGGTCAGGGGTCAACACCGGGGAGCTGTTTTTT. This translates into CASSWSGVNTGELFF.

This clonotype has ten or more counts. V and J are TRBV9 and TRBJ2-1; D may be TRBD2 (6 bases). This CDR3 contains 18 residues. Per the germline V gene, CDR1 is SGDLS and CDR2 is YYNGEE. Trimming removed 4 bases from V and 4 bases from J, with 24 bases in between. The DNA of the CDR3 is TGTGCCAGCAGCCCCGTGTCCAGACGGGGGAGCTATTACAATGAGCAGTTCTTC. It codes for CASSPVSRRGSYYNEQFF.

Ten or more counts support this clonotype. This chain connects TRBV5-1 to TRBJ1-2; perhaps TRBD1 as D (5 bases). The CDR3 extends over 15 amino acids. The V and J ends lost 1 base and 4 bases respectively, with 14 bases between them. The germline gives CDR1 SGHRS, CDR2 YFSETQ. CDR3 DNA sequence: TGCGCCAGCAGCTTGAGGTCCTCGGGGGGCTATGGCTACACCTTC. Amino acids: CASSLRSSGGYGYTF.

This clonotype was observed at least ten times. The chain is built from TRBV6-1 and TRBJ2-7, with 9 nucleotides matching TRBD1. There are 14 residues in the CDR3. Germline lookup yields CDR1 MNHNS and CDR2 SASEGT. V shed 11 bases and J 5 bases; nucleotides not matched to a gene: 13. CDR3 region: CAVGGAGQGDEQYF. DNA of the CDR3: TGTGCCGTGGGAGGAGCGGGACAGGGCGACGAGCAGTACTTC.